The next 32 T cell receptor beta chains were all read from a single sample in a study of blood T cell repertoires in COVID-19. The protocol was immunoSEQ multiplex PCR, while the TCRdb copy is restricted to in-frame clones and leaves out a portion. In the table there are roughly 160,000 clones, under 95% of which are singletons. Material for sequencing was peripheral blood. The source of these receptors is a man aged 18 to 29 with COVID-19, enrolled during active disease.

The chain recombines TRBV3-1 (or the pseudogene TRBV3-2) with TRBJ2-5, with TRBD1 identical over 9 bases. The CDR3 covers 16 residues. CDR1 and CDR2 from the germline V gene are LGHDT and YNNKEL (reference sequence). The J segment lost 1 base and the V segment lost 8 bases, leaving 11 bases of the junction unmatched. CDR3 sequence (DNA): TGTGCCAGCTCATTTGGGACAGGGAAACTCCAAGAGACCCAGTACTTC. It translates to CASSFGTGKLQETQYF.

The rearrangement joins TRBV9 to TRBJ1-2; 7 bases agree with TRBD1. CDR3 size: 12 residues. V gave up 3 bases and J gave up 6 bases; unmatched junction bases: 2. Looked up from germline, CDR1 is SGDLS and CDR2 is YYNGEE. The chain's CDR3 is CASSATGDGYTF. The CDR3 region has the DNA TGTGCCAGCAGCGCCACAGGGGATGGCTACACCTTC.

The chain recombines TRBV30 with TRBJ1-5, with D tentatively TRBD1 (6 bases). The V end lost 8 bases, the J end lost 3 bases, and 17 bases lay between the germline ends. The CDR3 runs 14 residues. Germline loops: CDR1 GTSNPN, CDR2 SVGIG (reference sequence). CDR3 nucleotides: TGTGCCCGGGGGGGGGCAGGGAACAATCAGCCCCAGCATTTT. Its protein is CARGGAGNNQPQHF.

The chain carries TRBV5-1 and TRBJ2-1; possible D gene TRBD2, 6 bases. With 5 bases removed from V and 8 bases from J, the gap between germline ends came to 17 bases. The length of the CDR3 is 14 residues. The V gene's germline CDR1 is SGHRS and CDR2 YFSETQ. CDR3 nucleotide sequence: TGCGCCAGCAGTTTCTCCAGCGGGTCATATGAGCAGTTCTTC. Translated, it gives CASSFSSGSYEQFF.

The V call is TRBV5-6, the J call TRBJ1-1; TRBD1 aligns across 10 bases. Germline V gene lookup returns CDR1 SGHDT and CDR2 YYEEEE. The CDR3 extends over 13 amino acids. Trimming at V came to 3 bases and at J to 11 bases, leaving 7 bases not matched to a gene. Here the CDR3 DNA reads TGTGCCAGCAGCTCGAGGGACAGGGGACGGGCTTTCTTT. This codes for CASSSRDRGRAFF.

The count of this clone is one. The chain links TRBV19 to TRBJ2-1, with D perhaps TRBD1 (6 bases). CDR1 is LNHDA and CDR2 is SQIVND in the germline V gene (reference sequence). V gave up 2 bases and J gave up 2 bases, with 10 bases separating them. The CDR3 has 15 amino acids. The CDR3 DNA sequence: TGTGCCAGTAGTATAAGGGACATACCCTACAATGAGCAGTTCTTC. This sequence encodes CASSIRDIPYNEQFF.

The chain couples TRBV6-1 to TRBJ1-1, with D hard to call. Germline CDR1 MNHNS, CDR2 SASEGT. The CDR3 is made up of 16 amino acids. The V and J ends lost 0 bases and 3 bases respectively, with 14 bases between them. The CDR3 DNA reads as TGTGCCAGCAGTGAAGCTGCGGGCTTAGGTTACACTGAAGCTTTCTTT. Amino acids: CASSEAAGLGYTEAFF.

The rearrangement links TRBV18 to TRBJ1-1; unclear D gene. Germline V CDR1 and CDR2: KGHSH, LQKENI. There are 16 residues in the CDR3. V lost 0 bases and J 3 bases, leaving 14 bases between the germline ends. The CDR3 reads CASSPPSGRLDTEAFF. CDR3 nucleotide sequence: TGTGCCAGCTCACCACCGTCGGGAAGGTTGGACACTGAAGCTTTCTTT.

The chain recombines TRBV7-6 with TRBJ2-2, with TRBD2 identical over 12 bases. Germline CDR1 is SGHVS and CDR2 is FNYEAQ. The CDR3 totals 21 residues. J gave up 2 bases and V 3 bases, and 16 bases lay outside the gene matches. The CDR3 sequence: CASSLTHPTTSGSLNTGELFF. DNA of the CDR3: TGTGCCAGCAGCTTGACCCACCCAACGACTAGCGGGAGTCTTAACACCGGGGAGCTGTTTTTT.

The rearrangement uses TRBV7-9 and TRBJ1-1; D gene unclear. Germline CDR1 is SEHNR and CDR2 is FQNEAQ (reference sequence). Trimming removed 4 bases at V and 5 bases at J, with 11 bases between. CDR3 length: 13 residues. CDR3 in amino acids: CASSYFRGTEAFF. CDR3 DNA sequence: TGTGCCAGCAGCTACTTCCGGGGAACTGAAGCTTTCTTT.

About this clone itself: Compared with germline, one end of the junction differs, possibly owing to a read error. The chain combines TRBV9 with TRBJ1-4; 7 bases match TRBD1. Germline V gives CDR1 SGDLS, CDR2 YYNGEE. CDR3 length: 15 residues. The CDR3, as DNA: TGTGCCAGCAGCGTAAGTGGGACAGATAATGAAAAACTGCTTTTT. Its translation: CASSVSGTDNEKLLF.

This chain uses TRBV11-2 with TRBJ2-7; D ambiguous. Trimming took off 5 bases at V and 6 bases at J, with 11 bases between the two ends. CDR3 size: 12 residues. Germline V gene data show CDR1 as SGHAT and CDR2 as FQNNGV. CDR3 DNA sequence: TGTGCCAGCAGCGCACGGGTCGGCGAGCAGTACTTC. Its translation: CASSARVGEQYF.

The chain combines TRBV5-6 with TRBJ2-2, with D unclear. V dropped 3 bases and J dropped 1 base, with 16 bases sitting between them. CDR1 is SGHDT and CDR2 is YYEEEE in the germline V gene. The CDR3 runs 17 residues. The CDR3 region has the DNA TGTGCCAGCAGCTCGCCACTCTTAATGTGGAACACCGGGGAGCTGTTTTTT. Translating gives CASSSPLLMWNTGELFF.

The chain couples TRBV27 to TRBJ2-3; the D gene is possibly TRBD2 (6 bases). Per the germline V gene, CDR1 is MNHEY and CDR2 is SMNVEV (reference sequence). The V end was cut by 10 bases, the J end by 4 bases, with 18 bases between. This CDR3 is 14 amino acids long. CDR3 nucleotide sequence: TGTGCCACGAGGGCGGGATCCTGGCCAGATACGCAGTATTTT. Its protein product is CATRAGSWPDTQYF.

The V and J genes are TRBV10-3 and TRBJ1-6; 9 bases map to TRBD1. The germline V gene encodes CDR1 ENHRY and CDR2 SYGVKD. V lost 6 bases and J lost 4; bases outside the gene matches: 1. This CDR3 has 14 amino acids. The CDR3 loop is CAIRQGAYNSPLHF. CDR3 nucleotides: TGTGCCATCAGACAGGGGGCATATAATTCACCCCTCCACTTT.

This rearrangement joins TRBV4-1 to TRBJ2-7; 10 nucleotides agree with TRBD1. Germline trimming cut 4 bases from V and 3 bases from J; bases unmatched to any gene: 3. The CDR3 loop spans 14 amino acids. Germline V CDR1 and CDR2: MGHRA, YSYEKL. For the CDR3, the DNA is TGCGCCAGCAGCCTACGGACAGGGGGCTACGAGCAGTACTTC. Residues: CASSLRTGGYEQYF.

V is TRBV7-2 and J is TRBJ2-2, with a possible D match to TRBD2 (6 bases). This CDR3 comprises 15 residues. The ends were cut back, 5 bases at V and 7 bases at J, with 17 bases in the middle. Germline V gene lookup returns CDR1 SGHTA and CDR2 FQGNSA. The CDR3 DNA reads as TGTGCCAGCAGCGCCTGGACTATCACAGGCGGGGAGCTGTTTTTT. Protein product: CASSAWTITGGELFF. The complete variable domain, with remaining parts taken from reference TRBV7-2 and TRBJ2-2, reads GAGVSQSPSNKVTEKGKDVELRCDPISGHTALYWYRQSLGQGLEFLIYFQGNSAPDKSGLPSDRFSAERTGGSVSTLTIQRTQQEDSAVYLCASSAWTITGGELFFGEGSRLTVL.

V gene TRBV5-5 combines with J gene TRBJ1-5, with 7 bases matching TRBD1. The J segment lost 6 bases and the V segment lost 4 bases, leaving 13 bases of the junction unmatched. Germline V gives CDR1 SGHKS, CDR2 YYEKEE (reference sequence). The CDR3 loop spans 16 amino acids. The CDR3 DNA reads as TGTGCCAGCAGCGCTGGTGCAGGGGGAAGCGGTCAGCCCCAGCATTTT. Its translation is CASSAGAGGSGQPQHF. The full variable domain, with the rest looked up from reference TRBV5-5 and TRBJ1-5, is DAGVTQSPTHLIKTRGQQVTLRCSPISGHKSVSWYQQVLGQGPQFIFQYYEKEERGRGNFPDRFSARQFPNYSSELNVNALLLGDSALYLCASSAGAGGSGQPQHFGDGTRLSIL.

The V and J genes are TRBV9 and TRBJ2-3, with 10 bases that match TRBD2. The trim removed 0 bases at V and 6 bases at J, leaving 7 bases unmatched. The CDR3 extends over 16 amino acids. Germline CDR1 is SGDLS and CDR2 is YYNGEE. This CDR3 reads CASSVAGLAQVDTQYF. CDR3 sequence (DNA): TGTGCCAGCAGCGTAGCGGGACTAGCGCAGGTTGATACGCAGTATTTT.

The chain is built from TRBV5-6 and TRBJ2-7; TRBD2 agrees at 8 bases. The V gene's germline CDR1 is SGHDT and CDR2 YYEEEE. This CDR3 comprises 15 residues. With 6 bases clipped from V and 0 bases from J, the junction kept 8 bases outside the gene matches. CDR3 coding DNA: TGTGCCAGCACCCGGTTGCGGGAGGACTCCTACGAGCAGTACTTC. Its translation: CASTRLREDSYEQYF.

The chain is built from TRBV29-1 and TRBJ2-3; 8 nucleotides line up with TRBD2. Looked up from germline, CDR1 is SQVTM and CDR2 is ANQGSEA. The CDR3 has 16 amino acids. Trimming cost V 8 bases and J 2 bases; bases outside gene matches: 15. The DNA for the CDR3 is TGCAGCATGCTACTTCAAGGCGGGAGGACCACAGATACGCAGTATTTT. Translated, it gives CSMLLQGGRTTDTQYF.

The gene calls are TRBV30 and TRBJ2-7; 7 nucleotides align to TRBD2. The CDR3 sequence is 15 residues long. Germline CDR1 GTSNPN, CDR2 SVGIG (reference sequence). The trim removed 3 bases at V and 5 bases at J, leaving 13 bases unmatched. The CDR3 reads CAWREGTTFGHEQYF. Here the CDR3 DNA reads TGTGCCTGGAGGGAGGGGACTACGTTCGGCCACGAGCAGTACTTC.

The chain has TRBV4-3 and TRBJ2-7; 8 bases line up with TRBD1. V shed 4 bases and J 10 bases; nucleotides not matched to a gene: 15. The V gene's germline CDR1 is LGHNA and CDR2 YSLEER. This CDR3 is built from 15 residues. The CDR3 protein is CASSPTGRGRWEQYF. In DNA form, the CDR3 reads TGCGCCAGCAGCCCCACGGGCAGGGGGCGCTGGGAACAGTACTTC.

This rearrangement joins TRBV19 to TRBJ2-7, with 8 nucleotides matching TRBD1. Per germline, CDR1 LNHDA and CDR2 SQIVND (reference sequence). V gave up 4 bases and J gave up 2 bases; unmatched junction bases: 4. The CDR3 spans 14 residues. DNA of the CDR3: TGTGCCAGTAGTAACCCGGGACAGGCCTACGAGCAGTACTTC. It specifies CASSNPGQAYEQYF.

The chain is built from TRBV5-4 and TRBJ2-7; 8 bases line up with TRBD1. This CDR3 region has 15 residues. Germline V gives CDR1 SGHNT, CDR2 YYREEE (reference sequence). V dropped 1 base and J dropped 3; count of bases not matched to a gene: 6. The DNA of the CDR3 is TGTGCCAGCAGCTTGTGGGACAGGAGACTCTACGAGCAGTACTTC. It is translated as CASSLWDRRLYEQYF.

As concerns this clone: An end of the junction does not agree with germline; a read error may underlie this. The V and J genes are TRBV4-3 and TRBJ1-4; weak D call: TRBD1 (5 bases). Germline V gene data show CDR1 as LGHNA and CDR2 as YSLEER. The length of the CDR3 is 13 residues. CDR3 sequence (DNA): TGCGCCAGCAGCCACAGGGTAAACGAAAAACTGCTTTTT. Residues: CASSHRVNEKLLF.

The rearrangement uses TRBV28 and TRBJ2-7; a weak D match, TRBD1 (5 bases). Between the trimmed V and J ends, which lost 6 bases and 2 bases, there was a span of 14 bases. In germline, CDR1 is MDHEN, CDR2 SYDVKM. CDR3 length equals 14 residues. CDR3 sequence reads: CASRGNGAPYEQYF. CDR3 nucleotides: TGTGCCAGCAGGGGGAATGGGGCCCCCTACGAGCAGTACTTC. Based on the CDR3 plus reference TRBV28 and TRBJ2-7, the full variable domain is DVKVTQSSRYLVKRTGEKVFLECVQDMDHENMFWYRQDPGLGLRLIYFSYDVKMKEKGDIPEGYSVSREKKERFSLILESASTNQTSMYLCASRGNGAPYEQYFGPGTRLTVT.

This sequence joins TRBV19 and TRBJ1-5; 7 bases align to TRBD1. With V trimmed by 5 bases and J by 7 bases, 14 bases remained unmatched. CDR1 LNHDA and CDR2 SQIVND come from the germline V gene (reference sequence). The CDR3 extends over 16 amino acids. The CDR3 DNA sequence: TGTGCCAGTAGTCCCTGGACAGGCGGTTTAGAACAGCCCCAGCATTTT. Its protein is CASSPWTGGLEQPQHF.

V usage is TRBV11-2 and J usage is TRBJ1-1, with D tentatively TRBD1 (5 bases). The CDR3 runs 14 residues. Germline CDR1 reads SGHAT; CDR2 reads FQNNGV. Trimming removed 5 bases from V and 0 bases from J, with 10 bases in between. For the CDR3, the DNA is TGTGCCAGCAGCAGCGGGACGCTGAACACTGAAGCTTTCTTT. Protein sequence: CASSSGTLNTEAFF.

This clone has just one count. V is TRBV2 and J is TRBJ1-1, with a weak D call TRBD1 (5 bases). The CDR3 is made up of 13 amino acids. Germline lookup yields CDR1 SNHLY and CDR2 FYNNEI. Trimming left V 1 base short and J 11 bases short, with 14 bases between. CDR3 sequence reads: CASSEVGPREAFF. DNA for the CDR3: TGTGCCAGCAGTGAAGTGGGACCCCGGGAGGCTTTCTTT.

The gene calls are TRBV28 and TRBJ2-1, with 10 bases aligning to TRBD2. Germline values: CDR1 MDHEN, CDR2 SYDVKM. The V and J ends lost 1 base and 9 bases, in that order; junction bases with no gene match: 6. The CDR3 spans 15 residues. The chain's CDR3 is CASSLFLLAGVEQFF. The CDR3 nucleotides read TGTGCCAGCAGTTTATTCTTGCTAGCGGGAGTTGAGCAGTTCTTC.

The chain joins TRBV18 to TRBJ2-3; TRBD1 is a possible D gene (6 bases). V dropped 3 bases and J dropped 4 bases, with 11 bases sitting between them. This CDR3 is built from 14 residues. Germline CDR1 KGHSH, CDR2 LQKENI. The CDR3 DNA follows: TGTGCCAGCTCACCCGGTCAGGGGTCAGATACGCAGTATTTT. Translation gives CASSPGQGSDTQYF.